The 31 T cell receptor beta chains given below trace back to one sample, sequenced in a study of early T cells in non-severe SARS-CoV-2 infection (dated by TCRdb to about 2021). Library generation was performed with 5' RACE. TCRdb names NextSeq 500 as the instrument used. Using fastp at Q25 and MiXCR, TCRdb reprocessed the public reads and kept productive beta chains. Each record represents a unique CDR3 protein, reported with the most common genes and DNA among its rows. In this sample the table shows about 60,000 distinct CDR3 sequences, roughly an eighth of which occur a single time. 4.5% to 5.5% of the sample is taken by the ten largest. The sample comprised whole blood. These TCRs come from an adult who was a healthcare worker with PCR-confirmed SARS-CoV-2 infection or an uninfected control (not recorded which).

The sample holds many counts of this clonotype. This chain connects TRBV7-2 to TRBJ2-7; tentative D call: TRBD2 (5 bases). The ends were cut back, 2 bases at V and 6 bases at J, with 20 bases in the middle. Per germline, CDR1 SGHTA and CDR2 FQGNSA. The length of the CDR3 is 16 residues. CDR3 nucleotides: TGTGCCAGCAGCTTAAATTCAGGCGGTTCAGGAGGCGAGCAGTACTTC. This encodes CASSLNSGGSGGEQYF.

This clonotype was picked up a small number of times. This rearrangement joins TRBV2 to TRBJ1-5, with no clear D. Germline-derived CDR1 and CDR2 are SNHLY and FYNNEI. V lost 4 bases and J 4 bases, leaving 8 bases between the germline ends. The CDR3 sequence is 13 residues long. In nucleotides, the CDR3 is TGTGCCAGCAGTGCGCGGGAGAATCAGCCCCAGCATTTT. Translated, it gives CASSARENQPQHF.

The chain recombines TRBV21-1 with TRBJ1-1; whether TRBD1, the table's D call, matches the DNA was not checked. TRBV21-1 is described as a pseudogene. The CDR3 length is 16 residues. The CDR3 spells CASSHGQGERNTEAFF. CDR3 sequence (DNA): TGTGCCAGCAGCCACGGACAGGGTGAAAGAAACACTGAAGCTTTCTTT.

In its sample, this clonotype was seen many times. The gene calls are TRBV3-1 and TRBJ1-5; D is unclear. Trimming took 3 bases from V and 1 from J, leaving 10 bases between them. This CDR3 comprises 15 residues. Per the germline V gene, CDR1 is LGHDT and CDR2 is YNNKEL (reference sequence). The CDR3 coding sequence is TGTGCCAGCAGCCAGGCGGGCAGAAGCAATCAGCCCCAGCATTTT. It specifies CASSQAGRSNQPQHF.

This clonotype was seen a few times. The chain uses TRBV28 and TRBJ2-7; 8 nucleotides line up with TRBD1. Germline V gene data show CDR1 as MDHEN and CDR2 as SYDVKM. The V segment lost 8 bases and the J segment 4 bases; nucleotides outside the gene matches: 7. This CDR3 comprises 13 residues. The CDR3 loop reads CASSPGQDYEQYF. The CDR3 DNA is TGTGCCAGCTCACCGGGACAGGATTACGAGCAGTACTTC.

This clonotype came up many times. The gene calls are TRBV6-1 and TRBJ2-3, with D unresolved. Trimming pared 0 bases from V and 0 bases from J, leaving 7 bases between. Germline V gene lookup returns CDR1 MNHNS and CDR2 SASEGT. The length of the CDR3 is 15 residues. DNA of the CDR3: TGTGCCAGCAGTGAAGCAGCCAGGAGCACAGATACGCAGTATTTT. Translating gives CASSEAARSTDTQYF.

This rearrangement joins TRBV10-3 to TRBJ2-1, with 13 bases aligning to TRBD2. Germline assignment: CDR1 ENHRY and CDR2 SYGVKD. The CDR3 is made up of 14 amino acids. V lost 10 bases, J lost 4 bases, and 4 bases stayed unmatched. The CDR3 here is CATLAGGPYNEQFF. The CDR3 DNA reads TGTGCCACACTAGCGGGAGGGCCGTACAATGAGCAGTTCTTC.

This clonotype occurred a few times. This chain connects TRBV7-2 to TRBJ2-5; D possibly matches TRBD1 or TRBD2 (6 bases each). There are 13 residues in the CDR3. CDR1 is SGHTA and CDR2 is FQGNSA in the germline V gene. V lost 5 bases and J lost 5, with 12 bases in between. CDR3 DNA sequence: TGTGCCAGCAGCCCGGACAGCGGGGAGACCCAGTACTTC. It encodes CASSPDSGETQYF.

The chain uses TRBV7-8 and TRBJ2-1, with a possible D match to TRBD2 (6 bases). Germline V gene sequence: CDR1 SGHVS, CDR2 FQNEAQ. The length of the CDR3 is 14 residues. Trimming removed 2 bases at V and 5 bases at J, with 10 bases between. The CDR3 loop is CASSLLGGDNEQFF. As DNA, the CDR3 is TGTGCCAGCAGCTTATTGGGGGGAGACAATGAGCAGTTCTTC.

In this sample, this clonotype turned up a few times. V gene TRBV18 combines with J gene TRBJ1-3; 8 nucleotides line up with TRBD1. CDR3 length equals 17 residues. The trim removed 3 bases at V and 0 bases at J, leaving 7 bases unmatched. CDR1 and CDR2 from the germline V gene are KGHSH and LQKENI. CDR3 coding DNA: TGTGCCAGCTCACCTTGGAGGGACAGGTCCTCTGGAAACACCATATATTTT. Its translation: CASSPWRDRSSGNTIYF.

This clonotype has just a few counts. The V gene is TRBV20-1, the J gene TRBJ2-3; 7 positions agree with TRBD2. The germline CDR1 and CDR2 sequences are DFQATT and SNEGSKA (reference sequence). The J segment lost 4 bases and the V segment lost 4 bases, leaving 11 bases of the junction unmatched. The length of the CDR3 is 15 residues. CDR3: CSATSPRGRADTQYF. The CDR3 DNA is TGCAGTGCTACATCGCCCCGGGGGAGGGCAGATACGCAGTATTTT.

This clonotype was picked up a small number of times. The rearrangement joins TRBV25-1 to TRBJ1-2; D uncertain. The length of the CDR3 is 12 residues. The V and J ends lost 2 bases and 8 bases respectively, with 9 bases between them. Germline V gene sequence: CDR1 MGHDK, CDR2 SYGVNS. The CDR3 reads CASSEVPYGYTF. The CDR3 DNA sequence: TGTGCCAGCAGTGAAGTGCCGTACGGCTACACCTTC.

The V and J genes are TRBV20-1 and TRBJ1-1; D call uncertain. In germline, CDR1 is DFQATT, CDR2 SNEGSKA (reference sequence). V was trimmed by 1 base and J by 3 bases, leaving 12 bases between them. CDR3 length: 14 amino acids. The CDR3 DNA reads as TGCAGTGCTAGAGGCGGTAGGGAGGACACTGAAGCTTTCTTT. Translating it yields CSARGGREDTEAFF.

This clonotype has a count of ten or more. The V and J genes are TRBV3-1 and TRBJ2-1; 10 bases line up with TRBD2. CDR1 and CDR2 from the germline V gene are LGHDT and YNNKEL (reference sequence). V lost 5 bases, J lost 7 bases, and 8 bases stayed unmatched. The CDR3 has 15 residues. The CDR3 DNA follows: TGTGCCAGCAGCGCCGCTAGCGGGAGTAGGAATGAGCAGTTCTTC. It specifies CASSAASGSRNEQFF.

This clonotype was detected many times. The chain couples TRBV4-1 to TRBJ1-4; D not certain. The CDR3 extends over 13 amino acids. Germline CDR1 and CDR2: MGHRA and YSYEKL. The V end lost 1 base, the J end lost 7 bases, and 7 bases lay between the germline ends. This CDR3 reads CASSQVQREKLFF. The CDR3 region has the DNA TGCGCCAGCAGCCAAGTCCAGCGTGAAAAACTGTTTTTT.

This clonotype was picked up a small number of times. The V call is TRBV12-3 or TRBV12-4, the J call TRBJ2-7; TRBD2 aligns across 8 bases. CDR3 length equals 14 residues. The trim removed 4 bases at V and 4 bases at J, leaving 6 bases unmatched. Here the CDR3 DNA reads TGTGCCAGCAGTTCCAGGCGGGAGGCTTACGAGCAGTACTTC. Its protein product is CASSSRREAYEQYF.

Ten or more counts support this clonotype. The V gene is TRBV28, the J gene TRBJ2-1, with 9 bases aligning to TRBD2. With 7 bases clipped from V and 7 bases from J, the junction kept 11 bases outside the gene matches. The CDR3 runs 15 residues. CDR1 and CDR2 from the germline V gene are MDHEN and SYDVKM. CDR3 DNA: TGTGCCAGCACTCAACCGGGACTAGCCATGAATGAGCAGTTCTTC. Translating gives CASTQPGLAMNEQFF.

The rearrangement joins TRBV2 to TRBJ2-1; tentative D call: TRBD2 (5 bases). Germline V gene data show CDR1 as SNHLY and CDR2 as FYNNEI. Trimming left V 8 bases short and J 12 bases short, with 11 bases between. This CDR3 is 10 amino acids long. CDR3 amino acids: CASRDYMQFF. The CDR3 DNA is TGTGCCAGCCGAGACTACATGCAGTTCTTC.

This clonotype was observed a handful of times. The rearrangement joins TRBV3-1 to TRBJ1-2, with no clear D. Germline V CDR1 and CDR2: LGHDT, YNNKEL (reference sequence). The CDR3 is made up of 14 amino acids. Trimming pared 5 bases from V and 4 bases from J, leaving 14 bases between. The CDR3 here is CASSVHSKGYGYTF. The CDR3 nucleotides are TGTGCCAGCAGCGTCCACTCCAAGGGCTATGGCTACACCTTC.

This clonotype came up a few times. The chain combines TRBV2 with TRBJ1-4, with a possible D match to TRBD1 (5 bases). CDR3 length equals 14 residues. Germline assignment: CDR1 SNHLY and CDR2 FYNNEI. V shed 7 bases and J shed 7 bases, with 16 bases lying between them. The CDR3 loop reads CASTQEGRGEKLFF. CDR3 coding DNA: TGTGCCAGCACTCAGGAGGGGAGAGGTGAAAAACTGTTTTTT.

This clonotype was picked up a small number of times. This chain uses TRBV7-2 with TRBJ2-7; D unclear. Germline CDR1 and CDR2: SGHTA and FQGNSA. The CDR3 is made up of 16 amino acids. V was trimmed by 1 base and J by 0 bases, leaving 13 bases between them. The CDR3 here is CASSLEVRTVSYEQYF. In nucleotides, the CDR3 is TGTGCCAGCAGCTTAGAAGTTCGGACGGTCTCCTACGAGCAGTACTTC.

This clonotype was detected many times. The V and J genes are TRBV29-1 and TRBJ2-7, with 7 bases fitting TRBD1. Losses at the gene ends were 1 base for V and 7 bases for J; bases not matched to a gene: 7. Per germline, CDR1 SQVTM and CDR2 ANQGSEA. CDR3 size: 13 residues. Here the CDR3 DNA reads TGCAGCGTTGAAGTGGGACAGTATATAGAGCAGTACTTC. Protein product: CSVEVGQYIEQYF.

By share of the sample, this clonotype is medium-sized. The gene calls are TRBV28 and TRBJ2-7, with 7 positions matching TRBD1. Germline CDR1 is MDHEN and CDR2 is SYDVKM. V was clipped by 5 bases and J by 5 bases; unmatched bases: 12. This CDR3 region has 15 residues. CDR3 nucleotides: TGTGCCAGCAGTCCCCTACAGGGGCTTGTGGACGAGCAGTACTTC. It encodes CASSPLQGLVDEQYF.

The chain is built from TRBV7-8 and TRBJ1-1; possibly TRBD1 for D (5 bases). The V and J ends lost 0 bases and 3 bases respectively, with 14 bases between them. The germline gives CDR1 SGHVS, CDR2 FQNEAQ. This CDR3 has 16 amino acids. This CDR3 is CASSLARDSGDTEAFF. DNA for the CDR3: TGTGCCAGCAGCTTAGCGCGGGATTCGGGGGACACTGAAGCTTTCTTT.

This clonotype was found a few times. The chain couples TRBV5-1 to TRBJ2-3, with D perhaps given as TRBD1 or TRBD2 (5 bases each). Between the trimmed V and J ends, which lost 4 bases and 4 bases, there was a span of 10 bases. The CDR3 totals 13 residues. Germline CDR1 reads SGHRS; CDR2 reads YFSETQ. The CDR3 bases are TGCGCCAGCAGCCCCATGGGGGCAGATACGCAGTATTTT. Translation: CASSPMGADTQYF.

The gene calls are TRBV28 and TRBJ2-3; D is undetermined. CDR3 length: 16 amino acids. V lost 4 bases to trimming and J lost 4 bases, with 18 bases between them. Germline CDR1 and CDR2: MDHEN and SYDVKM. CDR3 sequence (DNA): TGTGCCAGCAGTTCCCTTACCAGCCCGGTTCCAGATACGCAGTATTTT. Its translation: CASSSLTSPVPDTQYF.

This clonotype has only a few counts. The CDR3 loop reads CASSLGLAGGVEQFF. DNA for the CDR3: TGTGCCAGCAGCTTGGGACTAGCGGGAGGTGTTGAGCAGTTCTTC. The chain links TRBV5-6 to TRBJ2-1, with TRBD2 matching over 13 bases. In germline, CDR1 is SGHDT, CDR2 YYEEEE. There are 15 residues in the CDR3. V was clipped by 0 bases and J by 9 bases; unmatched bases: 3. Full variable domain (rest looked up from reference TRBV5-6 and TRBJ2-1): DAGVTQSPTHLIKTRGQQVTLRCSPKSGHDTVSWYQQALGQGPQFIFQYYEEEERQRGNFPDRFSGHQFPNYSSELNVNALLLGDSALYLCASSLGLAGGVEQFFGPGTRLTVL.

This clonotype was counted between two and nine times. The chain links TRBV28 to TRBJ1-6, with D hard to call. The CDR3 extends over 14 amino acids. V dropped 2 bases and J dropped 7 bases, with 9 bases sitting between them. The germline CDR1 and CDR2 sequences are MDHEN and SYDVKM. This CDR3 reads CASSLGQLNSPLHF. The CDR3 DNA sequence: TGTGCCAGCAGTTTAGGCCAGCTAAATTCACCCCTCCACTTT.

Only a few counts were recorded for this clonotype. The chain uses TRBV5-1 and TRBJ1-1; perhaps TRBD1 as D (5 bases). Germline V CDR1 and CDR2: SGHRS, YFSETQ. CDR3 length equals 14 residues. This chain's CDR3 is CASTGFVMGTEAFF. The DNA for the CDR3 is TGCGCAAGTACAGGATTCGTAATGGGCACTGAAGCTTTCTTT.

Ten or more counts support this clonotype. This sequence joins TRBV11-2 and TRBJ2-4, with 10 nucleotides matching TRBD1. Germline assignment: CDR1 SGHAT and CDR2 FQNNGV. V lost 5 bases and J lost 2; bases outside the gene matches: 9. The CDR3 has 17 residues. CDR3 coding DNA: TGTGCCAGCAGCCTCTCTAGGGGACAGGGGCCCAAAAACATTCAGTACTTC. It is translated as CASSLSRGQGPKNIQYF.

This clonotype has a handful of counts. V usage is TRBV5-1 and J usage is TRBJ1-4; the D is unclear. Trimming shortened V by 0 bases and J by 6 bases, and 9 bases separated the two germline ends. The CDR3 contains 14 residues. Germline V gene sequence: CDR1 SGHRS, CDR2 YFSETQ. The CDR3 spells CASSLEGGDEKLFF. The CDR3 region has the DNA TGCGCCAGCAGCTTGGAAGGCGGTGATGAAAAACTGTTTTTT.